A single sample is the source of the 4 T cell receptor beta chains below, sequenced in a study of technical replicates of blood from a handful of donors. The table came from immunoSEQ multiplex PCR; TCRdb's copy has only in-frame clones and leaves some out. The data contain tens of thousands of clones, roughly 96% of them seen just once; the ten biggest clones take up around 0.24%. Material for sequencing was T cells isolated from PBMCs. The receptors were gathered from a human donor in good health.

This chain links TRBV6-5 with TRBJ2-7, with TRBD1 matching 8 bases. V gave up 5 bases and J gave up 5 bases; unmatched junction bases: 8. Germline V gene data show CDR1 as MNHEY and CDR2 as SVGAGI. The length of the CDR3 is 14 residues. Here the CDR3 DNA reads TGTGCCAGCAGTCACAGCAGGGGGCAGCACGAGCAGTACTTC. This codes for CASSHSRGQHEQYF.

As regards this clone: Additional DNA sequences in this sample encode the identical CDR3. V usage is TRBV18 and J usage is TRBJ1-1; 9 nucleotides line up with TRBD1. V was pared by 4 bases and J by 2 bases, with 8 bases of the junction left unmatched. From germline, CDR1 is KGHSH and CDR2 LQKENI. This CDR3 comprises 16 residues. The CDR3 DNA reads TGTGCCAGCTCACAAAGACTACAGGGGGCAAACACTGAAGCTTTCTTT. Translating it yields CASSQRLQGANTEAFF.

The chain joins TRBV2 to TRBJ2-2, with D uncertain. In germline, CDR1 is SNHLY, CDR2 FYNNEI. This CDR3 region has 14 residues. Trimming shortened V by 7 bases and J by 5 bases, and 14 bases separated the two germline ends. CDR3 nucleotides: TGTGCCAGCAAATTGAGAGGCGGAACCGGGGAGCTGTTTTTT. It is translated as CASKLRGGTGELFF.

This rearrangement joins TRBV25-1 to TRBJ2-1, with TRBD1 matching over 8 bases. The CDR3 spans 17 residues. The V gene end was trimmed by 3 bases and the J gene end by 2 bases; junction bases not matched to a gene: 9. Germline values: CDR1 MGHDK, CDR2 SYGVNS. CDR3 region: CASSDSPGQGPYNEQFF. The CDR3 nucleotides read TGTGCCAGCAGTGACTCTCCCGGACAGGGCCCCTACAATGAGCAGTTCTTC.